A selection of T cell receptor beta chains follows, all from one sample in a study of blood T cells in healthy people across ages. Each CDR3 protein gets one entry after TCRdb re-called the 5' RACE reads with MiXCR. The sample has roughly 730,000 distinct CDR3 sequences; roughly three fifths are singletons. Sequenced sample: blood. The receptors stem from a man aged 35-49 years in good health. CDR3s include the opening cysteine and the closing phenylalanine or tryptophan. A D gene is named only where the DNA matches it firmly. Some rows have no size entry. The others give once, few or many, or a class for an expanded clone.

CASSVYFMNTEAFF	TGTGCCAGCAGCGTGTACTTCATGAACACTGAAGCTTTCTTT	.	TRBV5-4	TRBJ1-1	.
CASSHALGRTTDTQYF	TGCGCCAGCAGCCATGCACTGGGGCGTACTACGGATACGCAGTATTTT	.	TRBV4-1	TRBJ2-3	.
CASSYSLGSGANVLTF	TGTGCCAGCAGTTACTCGTTGGGCTCTGGGGCCAACGTCCTGACTTTC	once	TRBV6-6	TRBJ2-6	.
CASSQYALNYEQYF	TGCGCCAGCAGCCAATATGCGCTGAACTACGAGCAGTACTTC	.	TRBV4-1	TRBJ2-7	.
CSARDSLKRTQYF	TGCAGTGCTAGAGATTCTCTTAAAAGGACCCAGTACTTC	.	TRBV20-1	TRBJ2-5	.
CASSSTSGLLNYGYTF	TGTGCCAGCAGTTCAACGTCAGGGCTGCTTAACTATGGCTACACCTTC	few	TRBV28	TRBJ1-2	.
CSARPTGDHEQYF	TGCAGTGCTAGACCTACAGGGGACCACGAGCAGTACTTC	.	TRBV20-1	TRBJ2-7	TRBD1
CASSPPFGLWDTDTQYF	TGTGCCAGCAGTCCCCCTTTTGGGCTCTGGGACACAGATACGCAGTATTTT	many	TRBV28	TRBJ2-3	.
CASSLDPPVGYNEQYF	TGTGCCAGCAGCTTGGATCCCCCGGTGGGCTACAATGAGCAGTACTTC	.	TRBV5-6	TRBJ2-7	.
CASRGGTSTDEQYF	TGTGCCAGCAGGGGGGGGACTAGTACCGACGAGCAGTACTTC	.	TRBV6-2/TRBV6-3	TRBJ2-7	TRBD2
CASSLALPVKGYTF	TGTGCCAGCAGCTTAGCGCTCCCGGTTAAAGGCTACACCTTC	.	TRBV7-9	TRBJ1-2	.
CASSVAGASVYGYTF	TGTGCCAGCAGCGTAGCGGGGGCCAGCGTCTATGGCTACACCTTC	many	TRBV7-3	TRBJ1-2	.
CSARGGRLSHNEQFF	TGCAGTGCTAGGGGAGGGAGGCTGAGTCACAATGAGCAGTTCTTC	once	TRBV20-1	TRBJ2-1	TRBD2
CASRISGMETQYF	TGTGCCAGCAGGATTAGCGGAATGGAGACCCAGTACTTC	.	TRBV12-3/TRBV12-4	TRBJ2-5	.
CASSHLLPSEQYF	TGTGCCAGCAGTCACCTACTACCATCCGAGCAGTACTTC	.	TRBV6-2/TRBV6-3	TRBJ2-7	.
CASNTPLGGITETQYF	TGTGCCAGCAATACACCCCTGGGAGGGATAACAGAGACCCAGTACTTC	.	TRBV6-5	TRBJ2-5	TRBD2
CASSGERRELQETQYF	TGTGCCAGCAGCGGGGAACGGCGGGAGTTACAAGAGACCCAGTACTTC	few	TRBV9	TRBJ2-5	TRBD2
CASSESSGAQETQYF	TGTGCCAGCAGTGAATCGAGCGGGGCTCAAGAGACCCAGTACTTC	.	TRBV6-1	TRBJ2-5	TRBD2
CASSLQAYNQPQHF	TGTGCCAGCAGTTTACAGGCCTACAATCAGCCCCAGCATTTT	.	TRBV27	TRBJ1-5	.
CSATDRGRSQPQHF	TGCAGTGCAACGGACAGGGGGAGGTCTCAGCCCCAGCATTTT	.	TRBV20-1	TRBJ1-5	TRBD1
CSAPKRTGTEETQYF	TGCAGTGCTCCTAAGCGAACCGGGACCGAAGAGACCCAGTACTTC	.	TRBV20-1	TRBJ2-5	.
CSAKREFNNEQYF	TGCAGTGCTAAGCGGGAGTTCAACAATGAGCAGTACTTC	.	TRBV20-1	TRBJ2-7	TRBD2
CASSLQATNYGYTF	TGTGCCAGCAGCCTACAGGCCACTAACTATGGCTACACCTTC	.	TRBV14	TRBJ1-2	.
CASRGSRQFF	TGTGCCAGCAGAGGGAGTAGGCAGTTCTTC	.	TRBV2	TRBJ2-1	.
CASSQEATGGSLYNEQFF	TGCGCCAGCAGCCAAGAGGCTACGGGAGGGTCCCTTTACAATGAGCAGTTCTTC	.	TRBV4-1	TRBJ2-1	TRBD2
CASSLRTTGGYTF	TGTGCCAGCAGCTTACGGACAACGGGAGGCTACACCTTC	.	TRBV11-3	TRBJ1-2	.
CASSQGQSWSNQPQHF	TGTGCCAGCAGTCAGGGACAGTCTTGGAGCAATCAGCCCCAGCATTTT	.	TRBV12-3/TRBV12-4	TRBJ1-5	TRBD1
CSARALAGGMDTQYF	TGCAGTGCTAGGGCGCTAGCGGGAGGTATGGATACGCAGTATTTT	.	TRBV20-1	TRBJ2-3	TRBD2
CASSADYTDTQYF	TGTGCCAGCAGTGCGGACTACACAGATACGCAGTATTTT	.	TRBV6-4	TRBJ2-3	.
CSAPRPGLNSPLHF	TGCAGTGCTCCCCGGCCAGGGTTGAATTCACCCCTCCACTTT	.	TRBV20-1	TRBJ1-6	.
CATSPVIAGKVYGYTF	TGTGCCACAAGCCCCGTGATAGCAGGAAAGGTCTATGGCTACACCTTC	.	TRBV7-9	TRBJ1-2	.
CASSLDEGGSYNEQFF	TGCGCCAGCAGCTTGGATGAGGGGGGGTCCTACAATGAGCAGTTCTTC	once	TRBV5-1	TRBJ2-1	.
CASSLPQGQDPTGETQYF	TGCGCCAGCAGCTTGCCTCAAGGGCAGGACCCGACGGGAGAGACCCAGTACTTC	few	TRBV5-1	TRBJ2-5	.
CSARNRVKYNEQFF	TGCAGTGCTAGAAATAGGGTGAAGTACAATGAGCAGTTCTTC	.	TRBV20-1	TRBJ2-1	.
CASAAWGKTDTQYF	TGTGCCAGCGCTGCGTGGGGGAAGACAGATACGCAGTATTTT	.	TRBV28	TRBJ2-3	.